The 15 T cell receptor beta chains listed next were all sequenced from one sample in a study of B cell selection in AIRE deficiency. Sorted regulatory T cells were CD4-positive, CD25-high and CD127-low or negative. The assay was immunoSEQ multiplex PCR, and TCRdb's table has in-frame clones only and misses some. The table includes tens of thousands of clones, roughly 90% detected once. The material sequenced was CD4+CD25+ Tregs sorted from PBMCs. Source of these receptors: a human donor in good health.

The chain uses TRBV18 and TRBJ2-5; D call uncertain. There are 14 residues in the CDR3. The V end lost 6 bases, the J end lost 3 bases, and 14 bases lay between the germline ends. The germline gives CDR1 KGHSH, CDR2 LQKENI. The DNA of the CDR3 is TGTGCCAGCTCCACACGGTCGGTCAAAGAGACCCAGTACTTC. Amino acid sequence: CASSTRSVKETQYF.

The chain uses TRBV5-4 and TRBJ2-5; TRBD2 agrees at 9 bases. This CDR3 spans 13 amino acids. Trimming took 5 bases from V and 5 from J; bases not matched to a gene: 4. Looked up from germline, CDR1 is SGHNT and CDR2 is YYREEE (reference sequence). CDR3 in DNA: TGTGCCAGCAGACGCGGGGGGGAGGAGACCCAGTACTTC. This sequence encodes CASRRGGEETQYF.

The rearrangement joins TRBV6-5 to TRBJ1-1; possibly TRBD1 for D (6 bases). Looked up from germline, CDR1 is MNHEY and CDR2 is SVGAGI. The CDR3 is made up of 14 amino acids. Between the trimmed V and J ends, which lost 6 bases and 2 bases, there was a span of 13 bases. DNA of the CDR3: TGTGCCAGCAGGCGGACAGCGAGTAACACTGAAGCTTTCTTT. This encodes CASRRTASNTEAFF.

This chain joins TRBV28 and TRBJ2-2, with D possibly TRBD1 on 6 matching bases. The length of the CDR3 is 17 residues. Germline V lookup: CDR1 MDHEN, CDR2 SYDVKM. V lost 1 base, J lost 4 bases, and 16 bases lay in between. In nucleotides, the CDR3 is TGTGCCAGCAGTTTATCCCCCGGCAGGGGTGGCACCGGGGAGCTGTTTTTT. Translated: CASSLSPGRGGTGELFF.

The gene calls are TRBV18 and TRBJ2-2, with D possibly TRBD1 on 6 matching bases. The CDR3 runs 13 residues. CDR1 KGHSH and CDR2 LQKENI come from the germline V gene. V was shortened by 5 bases and J by 5 bases, with 9 bases between the two germline ends. The CDR3 reads CASSTTGTGELFF. For the CDR3, the DNA is TGTGCCAGCTCAACTACAGGGACCGGGGAGCTGTTTTTT.

V and J are TRBV19 and TRBJ1-3, with D uncertain. Germline assignment: CDR1 LNHDA and CDR2 SQIVND (reference sequence). Trimming took off 5 bases at V and 2 bases at J, with 13 bases between the two ends. This CDR3 has 15 residues. This chain's CDR3 is CASSVAGKAGNTIYF. In DNA, the CDR3 is TGTGCCAGTAGTGTGGCGGGGAAGGCTGGAAACACCATATATTTT. The whole variable domain, filled in from reference TRBV19 and TRBJ1-3, reads DGGITQSPKYLFRKEGQNVTLSCEQNLNHDAMYWYRQDPGQGLRLIYYSQIVNDFQKGDIAEGYSVSREKKESFPLTVTSAQKNPTAFYLCASSVAGKAGNTIYFGEGSWLTVV.

The J gene is TRBJ1-3, the V gene TRBV10-3, with 9 bases identical to TRBD1. CDR3 size: 13 residues. V was clipped by 10 bases and J by 5 bases; unmatched bases: 6. In germline, CDR1 is ENHRY, CDR2 SYGVKD. This CDR3 is CATSGTGRNTIYF. CDR3 nucleotide sequence: TGTGCCACTTCTGGGACAGGGAGAAACACCATATATTTT.

This clone was seen just once. The V gene is TRBV28, the J gene TRBJ2-1, with D unclear. In germline, CDR1 is MDHEN, CDR2 SYDVKM. CDR3 size: 10 residues. Trimming shortened V by 8 bases and J by 5 bases, and 4 bases separated the two germline ends. This CDR3 is CASGNNEQFF. The CDR3 bases are TGTGCCAGCGGCAACAATGAGCAGTTCTTC.

This sequence joins TRBV19 and TRBJ2-1; D perhaps matches TRBD2 (6 bases). This CDR3 has 15 amino acids. Per the germline V gene, CDR1 is LNHDA and CDR2 is SQIVND (reference sequence). V dropped 3 bases and J dropped 4 bases, with 13 bases sitting between them. The CDR3 sequence is CASSIHGGVYNEQFF. CDR3 in DNA: TGTGCCAGTAGTATTCATGGCGGGGTGTACAATGAGCAGTTCTTC.

This chain uses TRBV15 with TRBJ1-2, with no clear D. CDR1 is LNHNV, CDR2 YYDKDF, per germline (reference sequence). The CDR3 is 11 amino acids. Between the trimmed V and J ends, which lost 0 bases and 5 bases, there was a span of 1 base. The CDR3 spells CATSRDYGYTF. The CDR3 nucleotides read TGTGCCACCAGCAGAGATTATGGCTACACCTTC.

The chain carries TRBV7-2 and TRBJ1-6; 7 nucleotides align to TRBD1. V shed 5 bases and J 12 bases; nucleotides not matched to a gene: 7. CDR3 length: 13 amino acids. Germline loops: CDR1 SGHTA, CDR2 FQGNSA. The CDR3 loop reads CASSIDRDGPLHF. CDR3 DNA: TGTGCCAGCAGCATCGACAGGGACGGACCCCTCCACTTT. The variable domain in full, with the rest retrieved from reference TRBV7-2 and TRBJ1-6, is GAGVSQSPSNKVTEKGKDVELRCDPISGHTALYWYRQSLGQGLEFLIYFQGNSAPDKSGLPSDRFSAERTGGSVSTLTIQRTQQEDSAVYLCASSIDRDGPLHFGNGTRLTVT.

V gene TRBV7-2 combines with J gene TRBJ1-1, with D unclear. There are 13 residues in the CDR3. Germline V CDR1 and CDR2: SGHTA, FQGNSA. Between the trimmed V and J ends, which lost 6 bases and 11 bases, there was a span of 19 bases. The CDR3 spells CASSPPFGREAFF. The CDR3 bases are TGTGCCAGCAGTCCTCCCTTTGGGCGCGAGGCTTTCTTT.

The rearrangement links TRBV19 to TRBJ2-3; tentatively, D is TRBD1 or TRBD2 (6 bases each). Germline V gene data show CDR1 as LNHDA and CDR2 as SQIVND (reference sequence). V was pared by 5 bases and J by 3 bases, with 15 bases between. The CDR3 loop spans 15 amino acids. CDR3 residues: CASSQGGPVTDTQYF. CDR3 in DNA: TGTGCCAGTAGTCAAGGGGGGCCGGTTACAGATACGCAGTATTTT.

CDR3 sequence (DNA): TGTGCCAGCAGACGAGAGGGACAGGGGAATGAAAAACTGTTTTTT. Amino acids: CASRREGQGNEKLFF. This chain links TRBV2 with TRBJ1-4; 10 bases match TRBD1. Germline V CDR1 and CDR2: SNHLY, FYNNEI. The V segment lost 6 bases and the J segment 5 bases; nucleotides outside the gene matches: 6. The CDR3 runs 15 residues.

The sample holds a few counts of this clone. The J gene is TRBJ2-4, the V gene TRBV7-2; TRBD1 matches 10 bases. V lost 0 bases to trimming and J lost 7 bases; unmatched junction nucleotides: 3. CDR3 length: 15 amino acids. Germline loops: CDR1 SGHTA, CDR2 FQGNSA. The CDR3 loop is CASSLAGTGANIQYF. DNA of the CDR3: TGTGCCAGCAGCTTAGCCGGGACAGGGGCGAACATTCAGTACTTC.